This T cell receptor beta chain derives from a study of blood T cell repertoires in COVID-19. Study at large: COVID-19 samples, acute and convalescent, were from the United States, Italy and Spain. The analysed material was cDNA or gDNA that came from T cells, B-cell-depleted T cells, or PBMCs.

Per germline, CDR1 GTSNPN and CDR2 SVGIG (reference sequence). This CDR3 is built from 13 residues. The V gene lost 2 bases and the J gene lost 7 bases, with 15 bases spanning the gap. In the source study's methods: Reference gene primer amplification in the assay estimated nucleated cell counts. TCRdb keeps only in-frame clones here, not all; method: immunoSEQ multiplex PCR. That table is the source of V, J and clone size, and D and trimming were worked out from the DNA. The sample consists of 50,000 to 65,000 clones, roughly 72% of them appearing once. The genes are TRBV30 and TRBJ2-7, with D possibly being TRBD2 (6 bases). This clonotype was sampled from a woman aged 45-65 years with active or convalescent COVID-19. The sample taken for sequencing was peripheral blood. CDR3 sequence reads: CAWSRAAGGEQYF. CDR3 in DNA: TGTGCCTGGAGTCGTGCAGCTGGGGGGGAGCAGTACTTC.